There are a few counts of the clone carrying this T cell receptor (beta chain). Its specificity is unknown. This beta chain represents an off-target read in a library built for alpha chains; its size is of limited meaning. Time point meaning: sample taken at primary tumor resection. The cohort: 70 to 85 early-stage, untreated non-small cell lung cancer patients. No cell sorting; template was whole RNA from tumor, lung tissue or PBMC. These data are taken from a study of spatial heterogeneity in lung cancer. Whole-study context: Sequencing consistently turned up more beta-chain sequences than alpha-chain sequences.

Study-level results: Intratumoral expanded alpha and beta TCR counts were found to track tumor mutation counts.

The CDR3 runs to 18 residues. V lost 1 base to trimming and J lost 3 bases; unmatched junction nucleotides: 12. Per the germline V gene, CDR1 is DFQATT and CDR2 is SNEGSKA (reference sequence). TCRdb re-analysed the 5' RACE reads in MiXCR, keeping a single row per CDR3 protein. The sample carries about 10,000 distinct CDR3 sequences, roughly 51% recorded once. This specimen consisted of lung tumor tissue, obtained at surgery. V gene TRBV20-1 combines with J gene TRBJ2-1, with 10 bases aligning to TRBD2. The clonotype was recovered from a female donor with early-stage non-small cell lung cancer. The CDR3 region has the DNA TGCAGTGCTAGAGTCCTCGGCGAACTAGCGGGGCTCTACAATGAGCAGTTCTTC. It specifies CSARVLGELAGLYNEQFF.